This T cell receptor beta chain was obtained from a study of graft-versus-host responses after intestinal transplantation. Study details: Multivisceral, liver-intestinal, or isolated intestinal transplants were given to recipients. For 3 to 4 years after anti-thymocyte globulin induction, all recipients took tacrolimus and steroids.

Comment on this clone: The target antigen is unknown.

Whole-study results and caveats: Detection of GvH clones occurred in recipient marrow, and some had their first appearance in ileum or blood. Levels of circulating GvH clones at their peak were associated with early post-transplant HvG declines.

Using immunoSEQ multiplex PCR, the repertoire was profiled, and TCRdb retains in-frame clones only, with some absent. The sample includes some 25,000 clones, approximately 93% of them seen just once. This receptor was obtained from a human patient who received an intestinal transplant, so some T cells may come from the graft donor. Material: PBMCs, obtained 18 days after transplant.

The CDR3 coding sequence is TGTGCCAGCAGCATCGCAGGGAACTATGGCTACACCTTC. Translated: CASSIAGNYGYTF. The J gene is TRBJ1-2, the V gene TRBV7-9, with D perhaps matching TRBD1 (5 bases). Trimming removed 5 bases at V and 2 bases at J, with 9 bases between. CDR1 is SEHNR and CDR2 is FQNEAQ in the germline V gene (reference sequence). The CDR3 extends over 13 amino acids.